A single sample gave rise to the 30 T cell receptor beta chains below, sequenced in a study of vaccination and CD4 T cells after COVID-19. An Oncomine TCR Beta short-read assay was used to sequence the DNA from cultured CD4+ T cells. TCRdb re-analysed the PCR reads in MiXCR, keeping a single row per CDR3 protein. The sample comprises 9,500 to 15,000 distinct CDR3 sequences, 38% of which are singletons, and 20% to 30% rests with the top ten. No antigens are known for them. Treatment here: roughly ten-day PBMC culture with coronavirus spike peptide pools or control peptides (ViraFEST assay). Sequencing was performed on cultured CD4+ T cells from blood. The receptors were gathered from a human donor with COVID-19.

In its sample, this clonotype was seen a few times. This chain uses TRBV27 with TRBJ2-7, with D perhaps given as TRBD1 or TRBD2 (5 bases each). Germline CDR1 and CDR2: MNHEY and SMNVEV (reference sequence). Trimming removed 6 bases from V and 2 bases from J, with 26 bases in between. This CDR3 comprises 18 residues. The CDR3 coding sequence is TGTGCCAGCAGCTCTTTAGTTGGGGACGGCAGGACCGCCTACGAGCAGTACTTC. Translation: CASSSLVGDGRTAYEQYF.

The J gene is TRBJ1-2, the V gene TRBV19, with D perhaps matching TRBD1 (5 bases). This CDR3 has 13 amino acids. Germline V gene lookup returns CDR1 LNHDA and CDR2 SQIVND (reference sequence). With 7 bases removed from V and 0 bases from J, the gap between germline ends came to 9 bases. The CDR3 DNA follows: TGTGCCAGTAAGGTGGACACTAACTATGGCTACACCTTC. Its translation: CASKVDTNYGYTF.

CDR3 DNA: TGCGCCAGCAGCTTGGAGGGAACATATAATTCACCCCTCCACTTT. It translates to CASSLEGTYNSPLHF. The V call is TRBV5-1, the J call TRBJ1-6, with D uncertain. Per germline, CDR1 SGHRS and CDR2 YFSETQ. CDR3 size: 15 residues. The ends were cut back, 0 bases at V and 4 bases at J, with 8 bases in the middle.

This clonotype was seen a few times. The rearrangement links TRBV11-2 to TRBJ1-2; no clear D. Germline loops: CDR1 SGHAT, CDR2 FQNNGV. V was clipped by 7 bases and J by 2 bases, with 11 bases between them. The CDR3 extends over 13 amino acids. The CDR3 nucleotides read TGTGCCAGCACCCCCGACGGGAACTATGGCTACACCTTC. Amino acid sequence: CASTPDGNYGYTF.

This clonotype appeared once. The gene calls are TRBV4-1 and TRBJ2-1; D could derive from TRBD1 or TRBD2 (5 bases each). CDR3 length: 15 residues. CDR1 is MGHRA, CDR2 YSYEKL, per germline. V was trimmed by 1 base and J by 10 bases, leaving 17 bases between them. The CDR3 nucleotides are TGCGCCAGCAGCCAAGCGACGGGGCGCGGACGAGAGCAGTTCTTC. Amino acids: CASSQATGRGREQFF.

This clonotype was detected only a few times. The rearrangement uses TRBV2 and TRBJ1-3; 7 positions agree with TRBD1. The CDR3 is made up of 13 amino acids. After removal of 11 bases from V and 7 bases from J, the junction contained 11 bases not matched to a gene. Germline loops: CDR1 SNHLY, CDR2 FYNNEI. The CDR3: CAAGTAVANTIYF. For the CDR3, the DNA is TGTGCCGCTGGGACAGCGGTGGCGAACACCATATATTTT.

The V and J genes are TRBV6-5 and TRBJ1-3; no firm D call. Germline V lookup: CDR1 MNHEY, CDR2 SVGAGI. This CDR3 comprises 11 residues. V shed 2 bases and J shed 4 bases, with 0 bases lying between them. CDR3 nucleotides: TGTGCCAGCAGTTACGGAAACACCATATATTTT. This gives the protein CASSYGNTIYF.

The table lists this clonotype with a count of one. The chain combines TRBV5-1 with TRBJ2-3; unclear D gene. V lost 4 bases and J 5 bases, leaving 14 bases between the germline ends. The CDR3 length is 14 residues. Germline-derived CDR1 and CDR2 are SGHRS and YFSETQ. CDR3: CASSTSNVEDTQYF. CDR3 DNA: TGCGCCAGCAGCACGTCAAACGTTGAAGATACGCAGTATTTT.

Details on this clonotype: One end of the junction varies from germline; a read error may be responsible. The chain carries TRBV6-2 or TRBV6-3 and TRBJ1-6; D uncertain. From germline, CDR1 is MNHEY and CDR2 SVGEGT. The CDR3 runs to 15 residues. CDR3 protein: CASSTPVSRNSPPHF. CDR3 nucleotides: TGTGCCAGCTCCACGCCGGTTTCAAGGAATTCACCCCCCCACTTT.

The chain couples TRBV19 to TRBJ1-5, with D possibly TRBD1 on 6 matching bases. The CDR3 has 14 residues. Germline CDR1 is LNHDA and CDR2 is SQIVND (reference sequence). V lost 4 bases to trimming and J lost 3 bases, with 10 bases between them. The DNA of the CDR3 is TGTGCCAGTAGTAAGGACAGAATCAATCAGCCCCAGCATTTT. It is translated as CASSKDRINQPQHF.

This clonotype was seen a few times. The J gene is TRBJ2-3, the V gene TRBV5-4; D may be TRBD1 (5 bases). From germline, CDR1 is SGHNT and CDR2 YYREEE (reference sequence). The V gene lost 5 bases and the J gene lost 1 base, with 11 bases spanning the gap. This CDR3 is built from 14 residues. The CDR3 sequence: CASSQGLGTDTQYF. In DNA, the CDR3 is TGTGCCAGCAGTCAGGGTTTGGGCACAGATACGCAGTATTTT.

The CDR3 DNA is TGTGCCAGCAGATTACAGATGGGGAATTCACCCCTCCACTTT. This encodes CASRLQMGNSPLHF. The chain employs TRBV6-1 and TRBJ1-6; D call uncertain. With 6 bases removed from V and 7 bases from J, the gap between germline ends came to 13 bases. The CDR3 runs 14 residues. Germline assignment: CDR1 MNHNS and CDR2 SASEGT.

The chain employs TRBV5-1 and TRBJ1-3; D unclear. The V end lost 4 bases, the J end lost 4 bases, and 12 bases lay between the germline ends. Germline CDR1 SGHRS, CDR2 YFSETQ. This CDR3 contains 14 residues. The CDR3: CASSREGGGNTIYF. The CDR3 nucleotides are TGCGCCAGCAGCCGTGAGGGAGGAGGAAACACCATATATTTT.

V gene TRBV5-5 combines with J gene TRBJ2-1; D possibly corresponds to TRBD1 (5 bases). V lost 0 bases, J lost 3 bases, and 13 bases lay in between. The CDR3 covers 16 residues. Germline-derived CDR1 and CDR2 are SGHKS and YYEKEE (reference sequence). The chain's CDR3 is CASSLADSAYYNEQFF. In DNA, the CDR3 is TGTGCCAGCAGCTTGGCCGACAGCGCCTACTACAATGAGCAGTTCTTC.

This clonotype was counted a few times. V is TRBV4-1 and J is TRBJ1-2; no reliable D call. CDR1 is MGHRA and CDR2 is YSYEKL in the germline V gene. V was shortened by 4 bases and J by 0 bases, with 12 bases between the two germline ends. The CDR3 loop spans 15 amino acids. CDR3 nucleotides: TGCGCCAGCAGCCCCGAGGAGGGCTCTAACTATGGCTACACCTTC. Protein: CASSPEEGSNYGYTF.

The chain employs TRBV6-1 and TRBJ1-1; D is unresolved. Germline CDR1 reads MNHNS; CDR2 reads SASEGT. This CDR3 has 13 amino acids. Between the trimmed V and J ends, which lost 4 bases and 0 bases, there was a span of 6 bases. Here the CDR3 reads CASSAQLNTEAFF. The CDR3 DNA reads as TGTGCCAGCAGTGCACAGCTGAACACTGAAGCTTTCTTT.

This clonotype occurred a few times. The V gene is TRBV15, the J gene TRBJ2-5; D is unclear. With 5 bases removed from V and 1 base from J, the gap between germline ends came to 14 bases. Germline CDR1 is LNHNV and CDR2 is YYDKDF (reference sequence). The CDR3 runs to 15 residues. The CDR3 region is CATSASPWSQETQYF. Written as DNA, the CDR3 is TGTGCCACCAGCGCCTCCCCGTGGAGCCAAGAGACCCAGTACTTC.

This clonotype was found a few times. CDR3 protein: CASTHRVGAGQETQYF. CDR3 bases: TGTGCCAGCACCCATCGAGTAGGAGCGGGCCAAGAGACCCAGTACTTC. The J gene is TRBJ2-5, the V gene TRBV7-8, with D perhaps TRBD2 (6 bases). Germline-derived CDR1 and CDR2 are SGHVS and FQNEAQ. The germline V and J ends were trimmed by 7 bases and 1 base, with 19 bases remaining between them. The CDR3 runs to 16 residues.

This clonotype is large within its sample. The chain carries TRBV2 and TRBJ2-7; either TRBD1 or TRBD2 may supply D (5 bases each). The CDR3 totals 13 residues. Germline loops: CDR1 SNHLY, CDR2 FYNNEI. V dropped 4 bases and J dropped 2 bases, with 9 bases sitting between them. The CDR3 sequence: CASSVGGPYEQYF. CDR3 sequence (DNA): TGTGCCAGCAGTGTTGGGGGACCCTACGAGCAGTACTTC.

This clonotype was seen more than once but under ten times. The chain employs TRBV19 and TRBJ1-2; 7 bases line up with TRBD1. Germline CDR1 LNHDA, CDR2 SQIVND (reference sequence). CDR3 length: 15 residues. V lost 4 bases to trimming and J lost 2 bases; unmatched junction nucleotides: 7. CDR3 DNA sequence: TGTGCCAGTAGTACCGCTCAACAGGGGAACTATGGCTACACCTTC. Protein sequence: CASSTAQQGNYGYTF.

The chain combines TRBV2 with TRBJ1-6; a possible D gene is TRBD1 (6 bases). This CDR3 spans 13 amino acids. CDR1 and CDR2 from the germline V gene are SNHLY and FYNNEI. V lost 7 bases to trimming and J lost 7 bases, with 11 bases between them. The CDR3 here is CASTRQENSPLHF. The CDR3 nucleotides are TGTGCCAGCACGCGACAGGAGAATTCACCCCTCCACTTT.

The chain recombines TRBV19 with TRBJ1-2; D is unclear. With 5 bases removed from V and 4 bases from J, the gap between germline ends came to 14 bases. The CDR3 length is 14 residues. Germline values: CDR1 LNHDA, CDR2 SQIVND (reference sequence). The CDR3 nucleotides read TGTGCCAGTAGTTTCATTGACACGGGCTATGGCTACACCTTC. It translates to CASSFIDTGYGYTF.

The chain uses TRBV5-4 and TRBJ1-1, with a tentative D call TRBD1 (6 bases). CDR1 is SGHNT, CDR2 YYREEE, per germline (reference sequence). This CDR3 is 14 amino acids long. With 3 bases removed from V and 4 bases from J, the gap between germline ends came to 13 bases. The CDR3 reads CASSSKTGPTEAFF. DNA for the CDR3: TGTGCCAGCAGCTCAAAAACAGGGCCCACTGAAGCTTTCTTT.

The CDR3 here is CASSLGHSNQPQHF. In DNA form, the CDR3 reads TGTGCCAGCAGCTTAGGACATTCCAATCAGCCCCAGCATTTT. This rearrangement joins TRBV11-3 to TRBJ1-5; no reliable D call. Germline values: CDR1 SGHNT, CDR2 YENEEA. The CDR3 loop spans 14 amino acids. Trimming took 1 base from V and 3 from J, leaving 7 bases between them.

Only a few counts were recorded for this clonotype. Written as DNA, the CDR3 is TGCAGTGCTAGTCCGGGGCATGGGAGTCAGCCCCAGCATTTT. Its protein product is CSASPGHGSQPQHF. The chain combines TRBV20-1 with TRBJ1-5; TRBD1 might be the D (5 bases). This CDR3 is built from 14 residues. CDR1 and CDR2 from the germline V gene are DFQATT and SNEGSKA (reference sequence). V was shortened by 3 bases and J by 6 bases, with 15 bases between the two germline ends.

The chain employs TRBV10-3 and TRBJ1-6; TRBD1 aligns across 8 bases. V gave up 6 bases and J gave up 5 bases; unmatched junction bases: 12. Germline V CDR1 and CDR2: ENHRY, SYGVKD. The CDR3 covers 17 residues. The CDR3 spells CAISSTGTGPNNSPLHF. CDR3 bases: TGTGCCATCAGCAGTACCGGGACAGGACCTAATAATTCACCCCTCCACTTT.

The J gene is TRBJ2-7, the V gene TRBV6-2 or TRBV6-3; 8 bases agree with TRBD2. V shed 2 bases and J 3 bases; nucleotides not matched to a gene: 9. The CDR3 contains 16 residues. Germline loops: CDR1 MNHEY, CDR2 SVGEGT. The CDR3 loop is CASSYVSGAGHYEQYF. DNA for the CDR3: TGTGCCAGCAGTTACGTTAGCGGGGCGGGCCACTACGAGCAGTACTTC.

The V and J genes are TRBV12-3 or TRBV12-4 and TRBJ2-2; unclear D gene. Trimming removed 1 base from V and 6 bases from J, with 9 bases in between. The CDR3 spans 14 residues. The DNA for the CDR3 is TGTGCCAGCAGTTTAGTAGTCCCCCCCGGGGAGCTGTTTTTT. The encoded protein is CASSLVVPPGELFF.

This clonotype has only a few counts. This chain connects TRBV15 to TRBJ2-5, with D uncertain. This CDR3 has 16 amino acids. Trimming left V 0 bases short and J 2 bases short, with 13 bases between. Germline loops: CDR1 LNHNV, CDR2 YYDKDF (reference sequence). CDR3 residues: CATSRDKGFLQETQYF. The CDR3 DNA reads TGTGCCACCAGCAGAGATAAGGGTTTTCTTCAAGAGACCCAGTACTTC.

The genes are TRBV20-1 and TRBJ1-4; tentatively, D is TRBD1 (5 bases). The CDR3 consists of 14 residues. With 5 bases removed from V and 4 bases from J, the gap between germline ends came to 14 bases. Germline V lookup: CDR1 DFQATT, CDR2 SNEGSKA (reference sequence). The CDR3 region has the DNA TGCAGTGCTTCACCGGGACCGATTAATGAAAAACTGTTTTTT. Its protein is CSASPGPINEKLFF.